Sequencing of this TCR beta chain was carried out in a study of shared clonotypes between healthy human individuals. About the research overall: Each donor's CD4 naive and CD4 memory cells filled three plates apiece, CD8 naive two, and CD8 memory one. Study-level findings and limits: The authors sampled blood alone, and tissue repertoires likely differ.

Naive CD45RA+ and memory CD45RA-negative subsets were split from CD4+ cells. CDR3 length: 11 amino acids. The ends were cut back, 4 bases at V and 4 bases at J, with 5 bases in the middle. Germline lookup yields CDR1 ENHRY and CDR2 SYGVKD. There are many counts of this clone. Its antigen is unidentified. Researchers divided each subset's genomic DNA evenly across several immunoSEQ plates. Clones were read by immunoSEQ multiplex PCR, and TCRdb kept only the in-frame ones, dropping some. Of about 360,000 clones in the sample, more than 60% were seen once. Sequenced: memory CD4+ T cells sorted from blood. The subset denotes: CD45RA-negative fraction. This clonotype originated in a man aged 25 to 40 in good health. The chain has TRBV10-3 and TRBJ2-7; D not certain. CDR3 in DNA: TGTGCCATCAGTGGTTTGTACGAGCAGTACTTC. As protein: CAISGLYEQYF.